The clone carrying this T cell receptor beta chain was seen a handful of times. Its antigen is unknown. This CDR3 contains 16 residues. CDR1 and CDR2 (germline): MDHEN, SYDVKM. Trimming took 4 bases from V and 2 from J, leaving 17 bases between them. As the method for making TCR beta libraries, quantitative 5'-RACE with molecular barcodes was used. MiXCR was run by TCRdb on the 5' RACE reads, yielding one entry per CDR3 protein. The sample holds 340,000 or so distinct CDR3 sequences, approximately 15% seen once. The data were obtained in a study of CD8 T cells in ankylosing spondylitis. Overall study results and limits: Several of the motif variants were reported before in synovial fluid and blood from reactive arthritis. Clones that were linked to disease were CD8+ and were relatively rare in peripheral blood.

This TCR was sampled from a male donor with ankylosing spondylitis or in good health (not recorded which). Sequenced input: blood, either unsorted or a sorted T cell fraction (not recorded which). The J gene is TRBJ2-5, the V gene TRBV28; perhaps TRBD1 as D (7 bases). The CDR3 sequence: CASSSGGRPLQETQYF. The CDR3 DNA reads as TGTGCCAGCAGTTCAGGGGGGCGGCCCCTTCAAGAGACCCAGTACTTC. Complete variable domain (other parts from reference TRBV28 and TRBJ2-5): DVKVTQSSRYLVKRTGEKVFLECVQDMDHENMFWYRQDPGLGLRLIYFSYDVKMKEKGDIPEGYSVSREKKERFSLILESASTNQTSMYLCASSSGGRPLQETQYFGPGTRLLVL.